This TCR beta chain was captured in a study of spatial heterogeneity in lung cancer. Time point given: blood at routine non-recurrence follow-up after resection. Germline CDR1 is SEHNR and CDR2 is FQNEAQ (reference sequence). V was cut by 1 base and J by 6 bases, with 13 bases left in between. This CDR3 region has 15 residues. TCRdb re-analysed the 5' RACE reads in MiXCR, keeping a single row per CDR3 protein. The sample lists fewer than 150,000 distinct CDR3 sequences, approximately 10% occurring once. This clonotype occurred a few times. This chain uses TRBV7-9 with TRBJ2-1; D gene unclear. The sequence derives from a female donor with early-stage non-small cell lung cancer. Here the sequenced sample was PBMCs, taken at follow-up. The CDR3 DNA sequence: TGTGCCAGCAGCTTAGGGTTCGGTGCTGTCAATGAGCAGTTCTTC. It is translated as CASSLGFGAVNEQFF.